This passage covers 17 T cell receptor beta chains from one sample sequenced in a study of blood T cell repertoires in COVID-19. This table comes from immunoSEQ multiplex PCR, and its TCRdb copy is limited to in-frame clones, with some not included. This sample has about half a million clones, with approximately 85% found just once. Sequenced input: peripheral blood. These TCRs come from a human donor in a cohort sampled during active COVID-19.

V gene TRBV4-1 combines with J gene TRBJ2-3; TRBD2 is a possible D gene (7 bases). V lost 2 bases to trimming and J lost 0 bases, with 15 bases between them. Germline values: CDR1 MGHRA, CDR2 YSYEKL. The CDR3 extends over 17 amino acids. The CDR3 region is CASSQREGQTSTDTQYF. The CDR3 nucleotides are TGCGCCAGCAGCCAAAGGGAGGGACAAACTAGCACAGATACGCAGTATTTT.

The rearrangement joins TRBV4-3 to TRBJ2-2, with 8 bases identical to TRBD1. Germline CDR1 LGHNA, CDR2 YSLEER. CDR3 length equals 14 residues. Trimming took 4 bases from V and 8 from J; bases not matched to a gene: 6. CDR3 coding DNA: TGCGCCAGCAGCCCTGACAGGGGTAGAGGGGAGCTGTTTTTT. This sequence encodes CASSPDRGRGELFF.

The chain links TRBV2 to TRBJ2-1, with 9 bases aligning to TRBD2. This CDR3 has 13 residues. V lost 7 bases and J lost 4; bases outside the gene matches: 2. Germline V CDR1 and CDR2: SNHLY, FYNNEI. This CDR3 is CASISGSYNEQFF. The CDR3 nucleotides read TGTGCCAGCATTAGCGGGAGTTACAATGAGCAGTTCTTC.

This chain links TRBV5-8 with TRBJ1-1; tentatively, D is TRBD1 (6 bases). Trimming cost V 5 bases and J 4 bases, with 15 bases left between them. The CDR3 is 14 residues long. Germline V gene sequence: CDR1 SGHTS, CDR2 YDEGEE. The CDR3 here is CASSGQGMSTEAFF. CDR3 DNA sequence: TGTGCCAGCAGTGGTCAGGGGATGAGCACTGAAGCTTTCTTT.

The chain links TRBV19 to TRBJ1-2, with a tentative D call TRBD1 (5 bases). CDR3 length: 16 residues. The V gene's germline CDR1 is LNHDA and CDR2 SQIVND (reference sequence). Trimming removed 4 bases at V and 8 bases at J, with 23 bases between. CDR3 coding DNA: TGTGCCAGTAGTACACCTCAGGGTAAGCCCGAGGAAGGCTACACCTTC. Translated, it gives CASSTPQGKPEEGYTF.

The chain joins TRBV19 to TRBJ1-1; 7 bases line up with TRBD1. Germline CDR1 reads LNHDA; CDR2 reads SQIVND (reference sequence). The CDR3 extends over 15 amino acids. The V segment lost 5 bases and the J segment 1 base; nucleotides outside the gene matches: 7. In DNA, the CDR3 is TGTGCCAGTAGTCAATCAGGGGGGTGGAACACTGAAGCTTTCTTT. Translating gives CASSQSGGWNTEAFF.

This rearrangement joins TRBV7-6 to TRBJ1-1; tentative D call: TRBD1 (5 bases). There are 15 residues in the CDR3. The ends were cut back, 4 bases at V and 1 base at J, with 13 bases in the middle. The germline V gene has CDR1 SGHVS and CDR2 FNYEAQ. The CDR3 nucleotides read TGTGCCAGCAGCTCCCTCGGGGGAGGGAACACTGAAGCTTTCTTT. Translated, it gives CASSSLGGGNTEAFF.

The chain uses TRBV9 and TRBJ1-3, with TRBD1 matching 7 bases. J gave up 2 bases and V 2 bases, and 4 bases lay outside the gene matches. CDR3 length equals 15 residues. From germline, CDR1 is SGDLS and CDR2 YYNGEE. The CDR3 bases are TGTGCCAGCAGCGTCGAGGGGGCTGCTGGAAACACCATATATTTT. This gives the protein CASSVEGAAGNTIYF. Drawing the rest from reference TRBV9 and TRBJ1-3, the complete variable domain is DSGVTQTPKHLITATGQRVTLRCSPRSGDLSVYWYQQSLDQGLQFLIQYYNGEERAKGNILERFSAQQFPDLHSELNLSSLELGDSALYFCASSVEGAAGNTIYFGEGSWLTVV.

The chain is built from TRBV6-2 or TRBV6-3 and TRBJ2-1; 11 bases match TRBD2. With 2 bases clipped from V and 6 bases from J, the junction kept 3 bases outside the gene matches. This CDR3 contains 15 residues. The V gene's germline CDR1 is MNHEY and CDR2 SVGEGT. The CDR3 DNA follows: TGTGCCAGCAGTTACGAGCTAGCGGGAGGCAATGAGCAGTTCTTC. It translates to CASSYELAGGNEQFF.

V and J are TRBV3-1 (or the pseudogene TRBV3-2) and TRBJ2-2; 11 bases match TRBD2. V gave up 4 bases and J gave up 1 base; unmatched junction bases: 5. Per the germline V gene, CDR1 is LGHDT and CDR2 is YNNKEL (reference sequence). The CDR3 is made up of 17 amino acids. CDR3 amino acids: CASSPRTSGRNTGELFF. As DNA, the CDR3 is TGTGCCAGCAGCCCTCGTACTAGCGGGAGGAACACCGGGGAGCTGTTTTTT.

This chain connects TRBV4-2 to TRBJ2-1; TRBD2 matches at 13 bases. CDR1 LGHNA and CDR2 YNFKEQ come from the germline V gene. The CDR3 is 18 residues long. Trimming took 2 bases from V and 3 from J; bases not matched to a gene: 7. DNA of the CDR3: TGTGCCAGCAGCCAACTAGGACTAGCGGGAGCCAACTACAATGAGCAGTTCTTC. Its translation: CASSQLGLAGANYNEQFF.

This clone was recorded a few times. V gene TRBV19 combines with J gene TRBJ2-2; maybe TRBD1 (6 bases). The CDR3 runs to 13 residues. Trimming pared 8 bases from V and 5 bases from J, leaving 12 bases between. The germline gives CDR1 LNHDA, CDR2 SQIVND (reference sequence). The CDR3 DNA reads TGTGCCAGTCGCCGCAGGGGAACCGGGGAGCTGTTTTTT. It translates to CASRRRGTGELFF.

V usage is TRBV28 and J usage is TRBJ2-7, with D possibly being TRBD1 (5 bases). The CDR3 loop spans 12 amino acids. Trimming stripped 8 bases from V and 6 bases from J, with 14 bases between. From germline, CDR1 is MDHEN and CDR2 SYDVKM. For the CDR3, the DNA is TGTGCCAGCCTAGGGGCAGGGCGCGAGCAGTACTTC. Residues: CASLGAGREQYF.

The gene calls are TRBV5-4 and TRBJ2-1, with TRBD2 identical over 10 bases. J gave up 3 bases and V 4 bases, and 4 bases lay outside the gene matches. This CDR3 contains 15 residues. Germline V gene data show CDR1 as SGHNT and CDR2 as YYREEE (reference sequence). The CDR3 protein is CASSLTSGIYNEQFF. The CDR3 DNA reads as TGTGCCAGCAGCCTTACTAGCGGGATCTACAATGAGCAGTTCTTC.

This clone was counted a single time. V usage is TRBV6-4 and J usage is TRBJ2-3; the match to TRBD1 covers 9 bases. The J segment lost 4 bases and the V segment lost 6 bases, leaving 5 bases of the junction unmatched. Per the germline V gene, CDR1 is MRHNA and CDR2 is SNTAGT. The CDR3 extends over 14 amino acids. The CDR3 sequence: CASRQDRGADTQYF. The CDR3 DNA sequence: TGTGCCAGCAGGCAGGACAGGGGAGCAGATACGCAGTATTTT.

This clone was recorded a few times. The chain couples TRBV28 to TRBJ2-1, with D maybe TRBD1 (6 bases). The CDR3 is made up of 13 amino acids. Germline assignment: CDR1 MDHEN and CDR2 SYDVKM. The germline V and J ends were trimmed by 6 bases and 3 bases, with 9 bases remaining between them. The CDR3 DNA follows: TGTGCCAGCAGCAGGGACATCTACAATGAGCAGTTCTTC. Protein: CASSRDIYNEQFF.

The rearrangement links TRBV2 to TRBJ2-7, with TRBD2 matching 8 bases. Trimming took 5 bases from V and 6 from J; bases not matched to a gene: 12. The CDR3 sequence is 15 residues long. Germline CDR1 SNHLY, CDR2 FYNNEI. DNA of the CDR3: TGTGCCAGCAGTCCACACCAAGCGGGAGTAATCGAGCAGTACTTC. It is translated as CASSPHQAGVIEQYF.